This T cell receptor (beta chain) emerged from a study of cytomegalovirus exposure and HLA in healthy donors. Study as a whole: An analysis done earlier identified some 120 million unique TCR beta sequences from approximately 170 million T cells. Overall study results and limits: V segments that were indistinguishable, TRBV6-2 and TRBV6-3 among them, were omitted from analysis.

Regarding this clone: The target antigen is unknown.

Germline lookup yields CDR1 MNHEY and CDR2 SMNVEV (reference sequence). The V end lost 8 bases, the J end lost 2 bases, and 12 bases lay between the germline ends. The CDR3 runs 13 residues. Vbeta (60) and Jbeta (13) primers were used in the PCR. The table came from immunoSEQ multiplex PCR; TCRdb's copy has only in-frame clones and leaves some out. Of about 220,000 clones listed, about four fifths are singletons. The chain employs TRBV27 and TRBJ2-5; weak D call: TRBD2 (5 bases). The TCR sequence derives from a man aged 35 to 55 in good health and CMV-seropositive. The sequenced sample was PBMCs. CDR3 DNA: TGTGCCAGCGGCTTAAGAGGGCAAGAGACCCAGTACTTC. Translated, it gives CASGLRGQETQYF.